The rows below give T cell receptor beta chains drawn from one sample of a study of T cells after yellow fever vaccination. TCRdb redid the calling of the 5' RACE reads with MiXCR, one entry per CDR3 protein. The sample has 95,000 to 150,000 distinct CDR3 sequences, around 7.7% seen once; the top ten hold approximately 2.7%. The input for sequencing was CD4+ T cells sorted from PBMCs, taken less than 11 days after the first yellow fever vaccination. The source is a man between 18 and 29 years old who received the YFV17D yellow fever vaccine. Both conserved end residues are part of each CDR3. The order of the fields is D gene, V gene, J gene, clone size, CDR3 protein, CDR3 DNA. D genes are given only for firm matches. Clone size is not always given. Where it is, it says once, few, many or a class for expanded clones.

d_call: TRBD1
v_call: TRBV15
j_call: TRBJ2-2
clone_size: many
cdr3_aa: CATSGDRIDTGELFF
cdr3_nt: TGTGCCACCAGCGGGGACAGGATAGACACCGGGGAGCTGTTTTTT

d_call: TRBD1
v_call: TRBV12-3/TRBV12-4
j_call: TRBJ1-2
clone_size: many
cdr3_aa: CASLTGGGSGYTF
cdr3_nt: TGTGCCAGCCTAACAGGGGGAGGTAGTGGCTACACCTTC

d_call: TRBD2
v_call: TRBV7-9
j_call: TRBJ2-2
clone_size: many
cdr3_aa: CASSNQRGGNTGELFF
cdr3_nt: TGTGCCAGCAGCAACCAGCGGGGGGGCAACACCGGGGAGCTGTTTTTT

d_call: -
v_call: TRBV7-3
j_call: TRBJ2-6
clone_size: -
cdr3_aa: CASSRTGTGANVLTF
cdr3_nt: TGTGCCAGCAGCCGGACGGGAACTGGGGCCAACGTCCTGACTTTC

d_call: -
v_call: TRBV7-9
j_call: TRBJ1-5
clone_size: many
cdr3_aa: CASSLVGTQPQHF
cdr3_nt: TGTGCCAGCAGCTTAGTCGGGACTCAGCCCCAGCATTTT

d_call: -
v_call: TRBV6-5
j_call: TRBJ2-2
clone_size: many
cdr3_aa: CASSYSSGYQQTGELFF
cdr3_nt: TGTGCCAGCAGTTACTCGTCGGGATATCAGCAGACCGGGGAGCTGTTTTTT

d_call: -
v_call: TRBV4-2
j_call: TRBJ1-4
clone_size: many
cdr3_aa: CATLQGKNEKLFF
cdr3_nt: TGTGCCACCCTACAGGGAAAAAATGAAAAACTGTTTTTT

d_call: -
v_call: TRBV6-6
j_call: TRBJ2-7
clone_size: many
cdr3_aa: CASKGRDGGEQYF
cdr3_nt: TGTGCCAGCAAGGGCCGAGATGGTGGCGAGCAGTACTTC

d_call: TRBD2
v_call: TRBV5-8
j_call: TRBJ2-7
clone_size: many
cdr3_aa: CASSIGTSDEQYF
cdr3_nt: TGTGCCAGCAGCATCGGGACTAGCGACGAGCAGTACTTC

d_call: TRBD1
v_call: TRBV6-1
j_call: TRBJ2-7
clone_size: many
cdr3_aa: CASSPPGQVEQQYF
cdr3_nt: TGTGCCAGCAGCCCTCCGGGACAGGTTGAACAGCAGTACTTC

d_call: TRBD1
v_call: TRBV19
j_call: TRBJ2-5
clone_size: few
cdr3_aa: CASSIEPAGQGRETQYF
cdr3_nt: TGTGCCAGTAGTATAGAACCCGCCGGACAGGGTAGAGAGACCCAGTACTTC

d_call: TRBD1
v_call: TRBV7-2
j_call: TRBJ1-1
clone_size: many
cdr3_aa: CASSSTGGLTEAFF
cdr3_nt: TGTGCCAGCAGCTCAACAGGGGGCCTCACTGAAGCTTTCTTT

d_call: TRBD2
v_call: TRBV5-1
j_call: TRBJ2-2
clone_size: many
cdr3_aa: CASSPKLAGETGELFF
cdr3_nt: TGCGCCAGCAGCCCTAAACTAGCGGGGGAAACCGGGGAGCTGTTTTTT

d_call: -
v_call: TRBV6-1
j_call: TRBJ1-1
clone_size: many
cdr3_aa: CASREPGAPSTEAFF
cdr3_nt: TGTGCCAGCCGCGAACCGGGAGCCCCCTCCACTGAAGCTTTCTTT

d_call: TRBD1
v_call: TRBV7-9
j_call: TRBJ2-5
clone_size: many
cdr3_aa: CASSSWTGGLETQYF
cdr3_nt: TGTGCCAGCAGCTCCTGGACAGGGGGCTTGGAGACCCAGTACTTC

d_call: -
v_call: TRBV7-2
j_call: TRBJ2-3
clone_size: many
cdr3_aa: CASNIAIRDTQYF
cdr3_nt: TGTGCCAGCAACATTGCGATTCGGGATACGCAGTATTTT

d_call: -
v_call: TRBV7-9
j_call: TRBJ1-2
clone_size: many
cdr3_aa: CASSLGSSRDLNYGYTF
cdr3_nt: TGTGCCAGCAGCTTGGGAAGCAGCCGCGACTTGAACTATGGCTACACCTTC

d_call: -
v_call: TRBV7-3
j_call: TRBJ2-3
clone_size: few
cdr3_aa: CASSAGRGRDTQYF
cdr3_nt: TGTGCCAGCAGCGCCGGACGGGGCAGGGATACGCAGTATTTT

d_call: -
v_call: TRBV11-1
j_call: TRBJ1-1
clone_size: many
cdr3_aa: CASQRTAMNTEAFF
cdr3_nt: TGTGCCAGCCAACGGACAGCGATGAACACTGAAGCTTTCTTT

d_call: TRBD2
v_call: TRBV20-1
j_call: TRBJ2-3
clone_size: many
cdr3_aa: CSAPLADTQYF
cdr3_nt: TGCAGTGCACCACTAGCGGATACGCAGTATTTT

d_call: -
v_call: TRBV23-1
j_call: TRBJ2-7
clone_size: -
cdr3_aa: CASSQSPPGQCYEQYF
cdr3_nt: TGCGCCAGCAGTCAATCCCCGCCCGGACAGTGCTACGAGCAGTACTTC

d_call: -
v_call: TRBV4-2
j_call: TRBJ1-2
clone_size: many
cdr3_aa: CASSQGGGSYGYTF
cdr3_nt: TGTGCCAGCAGCCAGGGGGGGGGCTCCTATGGCTACACCTTC

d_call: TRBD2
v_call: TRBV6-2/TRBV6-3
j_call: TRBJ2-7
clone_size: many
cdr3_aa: CASSLAGSAYEQYF
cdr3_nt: TGTGCCAGCAGCTTAGCGGGTTCCGCCTACGAGCAGTACTTC

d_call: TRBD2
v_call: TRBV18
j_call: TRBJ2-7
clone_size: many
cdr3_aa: CASSPGLAGSSYEQYF
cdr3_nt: TGTGCCAGCTCGCCGGGACTAGCGGGGAGTTCCTACGAGCAGTACTTC

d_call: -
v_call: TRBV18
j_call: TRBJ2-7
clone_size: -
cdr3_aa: CASSPIGAGSSYEQYF
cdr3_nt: TGTGCCAGCTCACCCATCGGGGCAGGGTCGTCCTACGAGCAGTACTTC

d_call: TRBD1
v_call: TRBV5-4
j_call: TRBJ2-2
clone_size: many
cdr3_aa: CASSLGTGDTGELFF
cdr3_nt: TGTGCCAGCAGCTTGGGGACAGGGGACACCGGGGAGCTGTTTTTT

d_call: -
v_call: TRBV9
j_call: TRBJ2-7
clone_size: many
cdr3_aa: CASSPQGTGIYEQYF
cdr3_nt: TGTGCCAGCAGCCCTCAGGGCACGGGGATCTACGAGCAGTACTTC

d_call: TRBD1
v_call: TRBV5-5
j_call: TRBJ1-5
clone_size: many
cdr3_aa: CASSLGDRGRQPQHF
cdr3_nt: TGTGCCAGCAGCTTGGGGGACAGGGGACGGCAGCCCCAGCATTTT

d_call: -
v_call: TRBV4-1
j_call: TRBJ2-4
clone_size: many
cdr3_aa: CASSPSSPKNIQYF
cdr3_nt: TGCGCCAGCAGCCCTAGCTCCCCCAAAAACATTCAGTACTTC

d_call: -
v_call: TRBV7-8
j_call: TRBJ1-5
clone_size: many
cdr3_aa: CASSLTLNSNQPQHF
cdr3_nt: TGTGCCAGCAGCTTAACCCTTAATAGCAATCAGCCCCAGCATTTT

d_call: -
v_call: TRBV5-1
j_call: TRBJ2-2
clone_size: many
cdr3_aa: CASSLGQGGTGELFF
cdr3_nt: TGCGCCAGCAGCCTTGGACAGGGAGGGACCGGGGAGCTGTTTTTT

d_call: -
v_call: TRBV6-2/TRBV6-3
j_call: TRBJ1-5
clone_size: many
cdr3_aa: CASSRLGQPQHF
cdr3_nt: TGTGCCAGCAGCCGCCTGGGTCAGCCCCAGCATTTT

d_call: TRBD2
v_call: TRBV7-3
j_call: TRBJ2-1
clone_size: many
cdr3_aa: CASSFMEGGDEQFF
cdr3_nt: TGTGCCAGCAGCTTTATGGAGGGAGGGGATGAGCAGTTCTTC

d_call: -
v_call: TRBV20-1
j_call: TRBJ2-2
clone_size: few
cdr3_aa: CSARDWSGSGELFF
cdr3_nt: TGCAGTGCTAGAGATTGGTCAGGATCCGGGGAGCTGTTTTTT

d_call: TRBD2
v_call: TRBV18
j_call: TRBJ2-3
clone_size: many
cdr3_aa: CASSHHDGGADTQYF
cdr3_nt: TGTGCCAGCTCTCACCATGACGGGGGGGCCGATACGCAGTATTTT

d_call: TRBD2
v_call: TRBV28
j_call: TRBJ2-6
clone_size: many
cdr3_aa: CASSLGGESGANVLTF
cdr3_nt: TGTGCCAGCAGTTTAGGGGGGGAATCTGGGGCCAACGTCCTGACTTTC

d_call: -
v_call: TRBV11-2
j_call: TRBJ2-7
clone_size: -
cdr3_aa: CASSPNTGRGSYEQYF
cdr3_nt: TGTGCCAGCAGCCCTAATACAGGGCGGGGCTCCTACGAGCAGTACTTC

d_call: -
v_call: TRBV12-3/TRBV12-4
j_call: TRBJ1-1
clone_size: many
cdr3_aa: CASSSQEGVEAFF
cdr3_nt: TGTGCCAGCAGTTCTCAGGAGGGTGTGGAAGCTTTCTTT

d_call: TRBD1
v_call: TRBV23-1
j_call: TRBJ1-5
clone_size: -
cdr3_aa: CASSQPDPDRGGSQPQHF
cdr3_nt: TGCGCCAGCAGTCAGCCGGATCCGGACAGGGGTGGAAGTCAGCCCCAGCATTTT

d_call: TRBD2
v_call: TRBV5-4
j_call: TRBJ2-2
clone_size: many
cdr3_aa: CASSFWASGGSGELFF
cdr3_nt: TGTGCCAGCAGCTTTTGGGCTAGCGGGGGGTCCGGGGAGCTGTTTTTT

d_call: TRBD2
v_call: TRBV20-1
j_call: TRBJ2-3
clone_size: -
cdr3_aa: CSARNSGGADTQYF
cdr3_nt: TGCAGTGCTAGAAATAGCGGGGGGGCCGATACGCAGTATTTT

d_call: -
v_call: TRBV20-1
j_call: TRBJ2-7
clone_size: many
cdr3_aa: CSARQGQYEQYF
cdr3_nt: TGCAGTGCTAGGCAGGGACAATACGAGCAGTACTTC

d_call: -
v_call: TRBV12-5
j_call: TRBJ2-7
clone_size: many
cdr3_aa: CASGSSYEQYF
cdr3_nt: TGTGCTAGTGGTTCCAGCTACGAGCAGTACTTC

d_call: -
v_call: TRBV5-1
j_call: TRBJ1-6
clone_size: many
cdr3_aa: CASSLYVDSPLHF
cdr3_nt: TGCGCCAGCAGCTTGTATGTAGATTCACCCCTCCACTTT

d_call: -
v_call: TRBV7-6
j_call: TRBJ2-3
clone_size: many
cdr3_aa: CASSLVLGDTQYF
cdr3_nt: TGTGCCAGCAGCTTAGTACTTGGAGATACGCAGTATTTT

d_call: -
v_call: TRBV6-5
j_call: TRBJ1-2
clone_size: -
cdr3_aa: CASSYSAFPNYGYTF
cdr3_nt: TGTGCCAGCAGTTACTCGGCATTCCCTAACTATGGCTACACCTTC

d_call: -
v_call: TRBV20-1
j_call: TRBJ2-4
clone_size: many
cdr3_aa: CSAFTLPQGPNIQYF
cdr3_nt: TGCAGTGCCTTTACGCTACCCCAGGGACCGAACATTCAGTACTTC

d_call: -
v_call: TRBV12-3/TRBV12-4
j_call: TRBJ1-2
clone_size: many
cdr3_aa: CASSFGGRGDGYTF
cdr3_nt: TGTGCCAGCAGTTTTGGGGGCCGGGGGGATGGCTACACCTTC

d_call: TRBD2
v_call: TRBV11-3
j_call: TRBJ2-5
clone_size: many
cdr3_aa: CASSSTSDQETQYF
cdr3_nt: TGTGCCAGCAGCTCCACTAGCGACCAAGAGACCCAGTACTTC

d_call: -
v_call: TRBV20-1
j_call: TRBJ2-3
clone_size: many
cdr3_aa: CSARIVGDTQYF
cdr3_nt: TGCAGTGCTAGAATAGTCGGAGATACGCAGTATTTT

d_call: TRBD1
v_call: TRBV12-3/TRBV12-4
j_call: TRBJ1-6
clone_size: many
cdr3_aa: CASSRTGYSPLHF
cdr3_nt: TGTGCCAGCAGCAGGACAGGTTATTCACCCCTCCACTTT

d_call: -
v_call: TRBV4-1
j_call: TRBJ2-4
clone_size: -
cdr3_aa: CASSQDHLLAKNIQYF
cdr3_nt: TGCGCCAGCAGCCAAGACCACCTCCTAGCCAAAAACATTCAGTACTTC